What follows are 6 T cell receptor beta chains derived from one specimen sequenced in a study of CD4 T cells in relation to SARS-CoV-2 and coronaviruses. Clones were read by immunoSEQ multiplex PCR, and TCRdb kept only the in-frame ones, dropping some. The data contain 50,000 to 70,000 clones, roughly nine tenths of them singletons. The specimen was naive CD4+ T cells from PBMCs. As for subset: naive CD4+ T cells isolated by negative enrichment. The receptor source for this set is an adult with COVID-19.

The V call is TRBV11-2, the J call TRBJ2-1; 13 positions match TRBD2. Germline CDR1 reads SGHAT; CDR2 reads FQNNGV. The CDR3 covers 19 residues. The ends lost 4 bases at V and 3 bases at J; junction bases unmatched: 12. CDR3 residues: CASSSLPTSGRYLYNEQFF. CDR3 DNA sequence: TGTGCCAGCAGCTCCTTGCCGACTAGCGGGAGGTACCTCTACAATGAGCAGTTCTTC.

The CDR3 spells CASSGQGLSTGANVLTF. CDR3 nucleotides: TGTGCCAGCAGCGGACAGGGGCTCTCAACTGGGGCCAACGTCCTGACTTTC. The chain joins TRBV25-1 to TRBJ2-6; TRBD1 aligns across 9 bases. Germline loops: CDR1 MGHDK, CDR2 SYGVNS. With V trimmed by 6 bases and J by 2 bases, 8 bases remained unmatched. The CDR3 runs to 17 residues.

J is TRBJ2-5 and V is TRBV29-1; D might be TRBD1 (5 bases). From germline, CDR1 is SQVTM and CDR2 ANQGSEA. Trimming took off 4 bases at V and 4 bases at J, with 13 bases between the two ends. The CDR3 is made up of 13 amino acids. CDR3 coding DNA: TGCAGCGTTGCCCCGACAGTGGGAGAGACCCAGTACTTC. Protein product: CSVAPTVGETQYF.

The chain is built from TRBV4-3 and TRBJ2-3; 9 bases are a match to TRBD2. The CDR3 consists of 16 residues. With V trimmed by 4 bases and J by 2 bases, 7 bases remained unmatched. CDR1 and CDR2 from the germline V gene are LGHNA and YSLEER. The CDR3 reads CASSLSGSRYTDTQYF. The CDR3 DNA reads TGCGCCAGCAGCCTTAGCGGGAGCCGGTACACAGATACGCAGTATTTT.

V is TRBV3-1 (or the pseudogene TRBV3-2) and J is TRBJ2-7; 7 bases line up with TRBD1. This CDR3 is 13 amino acids long. Per germline, CDR1 LGHDT and CDR2 YNNKEL (reference sequence). The V gene end was trimmed by 4 bases and the J gene end by 3 bases; junction bases not matched to a gene: 3. The CDR3 protein is CASSRWDSYEQYF. The CDR3 DNA follows: TGTGCCAGCAGCCGATGGGACAGCTACGAGCAGTACTTC.

The CDR3, as DNA: TGTGCCAGCAGCGTCGTCAAGACAGTACAAGAGACCCAGTACTTC. It specifies CASSVVKTVQETQYF. This chain connects TRBV7-6 to TRBJ2-5; perhaps TRBD1 as D (5 bases). V dropped 5 bases and J dropped 2 bases, with 15 bases sitting between them. The germline V gene encodes CDR1 SGHVS and CDR2 FNYEAQ. The CDR3 is 15 amino acids.